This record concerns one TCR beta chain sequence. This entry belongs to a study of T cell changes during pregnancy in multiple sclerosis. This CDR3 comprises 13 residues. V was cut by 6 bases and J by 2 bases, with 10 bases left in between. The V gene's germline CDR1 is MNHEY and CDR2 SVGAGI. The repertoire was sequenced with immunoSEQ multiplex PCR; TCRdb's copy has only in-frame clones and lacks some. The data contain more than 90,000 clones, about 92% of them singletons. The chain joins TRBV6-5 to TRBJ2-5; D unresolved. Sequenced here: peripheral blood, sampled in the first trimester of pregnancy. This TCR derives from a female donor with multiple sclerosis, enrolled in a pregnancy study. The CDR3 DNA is TGTGCCAGCAGGGGCTCTGAACAAGAGACCCAGTACTTC. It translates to CASRGSEQETQYF.